These 32 T cell receptor beta chains were all obtained from the same sample, sequenced in a study of blood T cell repertoires in COVID-19. Data came from immunoSEQ multiplex PCR; TCRdb stores just in-frame clones and leaves some out. This sample carries roughly 380,000 clones, approximately 90% of them seen once, and the ten largest clones take approximately 1.5%. Sequenced sample: peripheral blood. The receptors derive from a woman in her thirties or forties with COVID-19, enrolled during active disease.

The rearrangement links TRBV7-3 to TRBJ2-5; D perhaps matches TRBD2 (6 bases). CDR1 and CDR2 (germline): SGHTA, FQGTGA. Trimming cost V 11 bases and J 3 bases, with 16 bases left between them. CDR3 length: 13 residues. CDR3 DNA sequence: TGTGCCTCTCAATCCAGGGAGGAAGAGACCCAGTACTTC. Translation: CASQSREEETQYF. The entire variable domain, with the rest obtained from reference TRBV7-3 and TRBJ2-5, is as follows: GAGVSQTPSNKVTEKGKYVELRCDPISGHTALYWYRQSLGQGPEFLIYFQGTGAADDSGLPNDRFFAVRPEGSVSTLKIQRTERGDSAVYLCASQSREEETQYFGPGTRLLVL.

The rearrangement joins TRBV3-1 (or the pseudogene TRBV3-2) to TRBJ1-2; D is ambiguous. Germline V gene lookup returns CDR1 LGHDT and CDR2 YNNKEL (reference sequence). This CDR3 has 16 residues. Between the trimmed V and J ends, which lost 4 bases and 10 bases, there was a span of 25 bases. CDR3 DNA sequence: TGTGCCAGCAGCCGATACGACCGCGACGGGTTATTGGACTACACCTTC. Amino acids: CASSRYDRDGLLDYTF.

The gene calls are TRBV18 and TRBJ2-1, with D unclear. This CDR3 is 16 amino acids long. Germline CDR1 is KGHSH and CDR2 is LQKENI. V was pared by 2 bases and J by 0 bases, with 11 bases between. The CDR3 sequence is CASSPMGPSSYNEQFF. For the CDR3, the DNA is TGTGCCAGCTCACCAATGGGCCCCAGCTCCTACAATGAGCAGTTCTTC.

The chain recombines TRBV19 with TRBJ1-2; unclear D gene. CDR3 length: 14 residues. Germline loops: CDR1 LNHDA, CDR2 SQIVND (reference sequence). The V and J ends lost 6 bases and 7 bases respectively, with 18 bases between them. The CDR3 sequence is CASRGGRTVSGYTF. The DNA of the CDR3 is TGTGCCAGTAGAGGAGGTCGGACCGTTTCTGGCTACACCTTC.

This chain joins TRBV5-4 and TRBJ1-2; D not certain. The CDR3 is 13 residues long. The germline V gene has CDR1 SGHNT and CDR2 YYREEE (reference sequence). The V end lost 6 bases, the J end lost 2 bases, and 11 bases lay between the germline ends. The CDR3 sequence is CASTTAGNYGYTF. In nucleotides, the CDR3 is TGTGCCAGCACCACGGCGGGCAACTATGGCTACACCTTC.

The CDR3 here is CASSHPTGGVEKLFF. CDR3 nucleotides: TGCGCCAGCAGCCACCCGACAGGGGGCGTAGAAAAACTGTTTTTT. The chain combines TRBV4-1 with TRBJ1-4, with 10 bases fitting TRBD1. The CDR3 contains 15 residues. Trimming took 3 bases from V and 8 from J; bases not matched to a gene: 6. Germline V gene lookup returns CDR1 MGHRA and CDR2 YSYEKL.

The chain combines TRBV28 with TRBJ1-1; D might be TRBD1 (5 bases). The CDR3 is 15 amino acids. CDR1 and CDR2 from the germline V gene are MDHEN and SYDVKM. Between the trimmed V and J ends, which lost 2 bases and 7 bases, there was a span of 17 bases. Here the CDR3 DNA reads TGTGCCAGCAGTTTAAATACAGGTCGAAAGGTTGAAGCTTTCTTT. Its protein is CASSLNTGRKVEAFF.

As to this clone: The final CDR3 position lacks the conserved phenylalanine or tryptophan, pointing to a likely read error. No DNA is shown, since the ends of the CDR3 on it are uncertain; the CDR3 is the one TCRdb lists. V is TRBV28 and J is TRBJ2-4; whether TRBD1, the table's D call, matches the DNA was not checked. With termini counted, the CDR3 has 12 amino acids. The germline gives CDR1 MDHEN, CDR2 SYDVKM. The CDR3 spells CASRTATGSEVL.

The chain employs TRBV3-1 (or the pseudogene TRBV3-2) and TRBJ2-4, with D tentatively TRBD1 (6 bases). This CDR3 has 19 amino acids. The germline V gene encodes CDR1 LGHDT and CDR2 YNNKEL (reference sequence). V gave up 4 bases and J gave up 1 base, with 23 bases separating them. The CDR3 DNA is TGTGCCAGCAGCCCCATGGACAGTCGCGCTGTGGGCGCCAAAAACATTCAGTACTTC. This gives the protein CASSPMDSRAVGAKNIQYF.

This rearrangement joins TRBV7-9 to TRBJ2-7; 7 bases line up with TRBD1. Germline V gives CDR1 SEHNR, CDR2 FQNEAQ (reference sequence). CDR3 length equals 15 residues. Unmatched junction bases numbered 6, after V lost 1 base and J lost 3 bases. The CDR3: CASSLGGQPDYEQYF. The CDR3 bases are TGTGCCAGCAGCTTAGGGGGACAGCCGGACTACGAGCAGTACTTC.

V and J are TRBV18 and TRBJ2-2, with 7 bases aligning to TRBD2. Germline V gives CDR1 KGHSH, CDR2 LQKENI. The CDR3 runs 17 residues. J gave up 0 bases and V 0 bases, and 4 bases lay outside the gene matches. CDR3 sequence (DNA): TGTGCCAGCTCACCACCGGGAGGGAGAACGAACACCGGGGAGCTGTTTTTT. Protein: CASSPPGGRTNTGELFF.

This chain connects TRBV11-1 to TRBJ2-5; TRBD2 aligns across 11 bases. Germline V gene data show CDR1 as SGHAT and CDR2 as FQDESV (reference sequence). The V and J ends lost 1 base and 3 bases, in that order; junction bases with no gene match: 1. The CDR3 totals 15 residues. CDR3 in amino acids: CASSLDSGREETQYF. The CDR3 nucleotides read TGTGCCAGCAGCTTAGATAGCGGGAGGGAAGAGACCCAGTACTTC.

J is TRBJ1-2 and V is TRBV24-1; 7 positions agree with TRBD1. This CDR3 has 13 residues. Germline assignment: CDR1 KGHDR and CDR2 SFDVKD. The trim removed 2 bases at V and 4 bases at J, leaving 0 bases unmatched. CDR3 residues: CATSDSGGYGYTF. The DNA for the CDR3 is TGTGCCACCAGTGATTCAGGGGGCTATGGCTACACCTTC.

This chain uses TRBV28 with TRBJ2-7, with a possible D match to TRBD2 (6 bases). The CDR3 extends over 15 amino acids. The V and J ends lost 5 bases and 5 bases respectively, with 19 bases between them. From germline, CDR1 is MDHEN and CDR2 SYDVKM. DNA of the CDR3: TGTGCCAGCAGTACGGCCGGGACTGGCTTGCACGAGCAGTACTTC. It encodes CASSTAGTGLHEQYF.

This clone was observed a single time. This sequence joins TRBV4-3 and TRBJ1-6; tentatively, D is TRBD1 (6 bases). The germline V gene encodes CDR1 LGHNA and CDR2 YSLEER. Trimming stripped 1 base from V and 10 bases from J, with 14 bases between. The CDR3 runs to 15 residues. Here the CDR3 reads CASSQGRTVGSPLHF. For the CDR3, the DNA is TGCGCCAGCAGCCAAGGTCGGACAGTAGGGTCACCCCTCCACTTT.

The chain recombines TRBV6-2 or TRBV6-3 with TRBJ1-1, with 7 bases that match TRBD1. Germline-derived CDR1 and CDR2 are MNHEY and SVGEGT. The CDR3 is 13 amino acids. V lost 4 bases to trimming and J lost 7 bases; unmatched junction nucleotides: 6. CDR3 DNA sequence: TGTGCCAGCAGTTTGACAGGGTTGGGTGAAGCTTTCTTT. It translates to CASSLTGLGEAFF.

This chain connects TRBV19 to TRBJ2-2; D perhaps matches TRBD1 (5 bases). CDR3 size: 17 residues. The germline V and J ends were trimmed by 5 bases and 3 bases, with 19 bases remaining between them. Germline CDR1 LNHDA, CDR2 SQIVND (reference sequence). The CDR3: CASSPNRAPRDTGELFF. For the CDR3, the DNA is TGTGCCAGTAGTCCCAACCGGGCCCCCAGGGACACCGGGGAGCTGTTTTTT.

The gene calls are TRBV1 and TRBJ1-5; the D call of TRBD1 is as the table states it, not checked on the DNA. TRBV1 is a pseudogene. CDR3 size: 15 residues. The CDR3 region has the DNA TGCACCCTTGTTTACGACATCCTTAGCAATCAGCCCCAGCATTTT. Translation gives CTLVYDILSNQPQHF.

This clone was seen only a few times. This chain joins TRBV6-2 or TRBV6-3 and TRBJ1-2; no firm D call. The V end was cut by 4 bases, the J end by 3 bases, with 12 bases between. Per germline, CDR1 MNHEY and CDR2 SVGEGT. There are 14 residues in the CDR3. This CDR3 is CASSWLTPDYGYTF. CDR3 bases: TGTGCCAGCAGTTGGCTCACACCAGACTATGGCTACACCTTC.

The chain combines TRBV7-2 with TRBJ2-5; possibly TRBD2 for D (5 bases). V gave up 5 bases and J gave up 4 bases, with 14 bases separating them. Germline assignment: CDR1 SGHTA and CDR2 FQGNSA. This CDR3 region has 14 residues. The DNA of the CDR3 is TGTGCCAGCAGCCGGTCGGGATCGGGAGAGACCCAGTACTTC. Its protein product is CASSRSGSGETQYF.

The chain couples TRBV25-1 to TRBJ1-2; D is possibly TRBD1 (5 bases). Germline CDR1 is MGHDK and CDR2 is SYGVNS. This CDR3 contains 13 residues. Deletions cut 0 bases from V and 8 bases from J, with 10 bases between. The chain's CDR3 is CASSEYGTRGYTF. In DNA form, the CDR3 reads TGTGCCAGCAGTGAATACGGGACTCGGGGCTACACCTTC.

This chain joins TRBV28 and TRBJ1-1; the D gene is possibly TRBD1 (5 bases). Germline V gene sequence: CDR1 MDHEN, CDR2 SYDVKM. The V end was cut by 2 bases, the J end by 5 bases, with 18 bases between. The CDR3 covers 16 residues. The CDR3 sequence is CASSLVQVLGRTEAFF. Written as DNA, the CDR3 is TGTGCCAGCAGTTTAGTACAGGTACTGGGGCGGACTGAAGCTTTCTTT.

The J gene is TRBJ2-1, the V gene TRBV9; 8 bases are shared with TRBD2. V was clipped by 4 bases and J by 6 bases; unmatched bases: 9. Per the germline V gene, CDR1 is SGDLS and CDR2 is YYNGEE. The CDR3 totals 15 residues. The CDR3 DNA follows: TGTGCCAGCAGCCCACGGGAGGGCCGTATCAATGAGCAGTTCTTC. Encoded protein: CASSPREGRINEQFF.

The chain has TRBV7-2 and TRBJ2-2; 7 bases agree with TRBD1. After removal of 5 bases from V and 2 bases from J, the junction contained 8 bases not matched to a gene. The germline V gene has CDR1 SGHTA and CDR2 FQGNSA. CDR3 length equals 16 residues. Written as DNA, the CDR3 is TGTGCCAGCAGCAAAGAGGGGACAGTAAACACCGGGGAGCTGTTTTTT. This sequence encodes CASSKEGTVNTGELFF.

The chain carries TRBV6-1 and TRBJ2-4, with 7 bases aligning to TRBD2. This CDR3 has 15 amino acids. Trimming took 1 base from V and 8 from J; bases not matched to a gene: 8. The germline gives CDR1 MNHNS, CDR2 SASEGT. CDR3 in DNA: TGTGCCAGCAGTGAAGAGCCGGGGGGTGCGGACATTCAGTACTTC. It encodes CASSEEPGGADIQYF.

The chain carries TRBV27 and TRBJ2-1; 8 bases map to TRBD1. J gave up 4 bases and V 4 bases, and 6 bases lay outside the gene matches. The CDR3 totals 15 residues. CDR1 and CDR2 from the germline V gene are MNHEY and SMNVEV (reference sequence). The CDR3 sequence: CASSSTGQGYNEQFF. The CDR3 region has the DNA TGTGCCAGCAGTTCGACCGGACAGGGATACAATGAGCAGTTCTTC.

The rearrangement links TRBV27 to TRBJ2-7; 9 bases map to TRBD1. This CDR3 comprises 14 residues. The trim removed 3 bases at V and 3 bases at J, leaving 3 bases unmatched. Germline V gene lookup returns CDR1 MNHEY and CDR2 SMNVEV (reference sequence). The CDR3 sequence: CASSFGTGNYEQYF. The CDR3, as DNA: TGTGCCAGCAGTTTTGGGACAGGGAACTACGAGCAGTACTTC.

The chain's CDR3 is CASGDRAQNIQYF. CDR3 in DNA: TGCGCCAGCGGAGACAGGGCTCAAAACATTCAGTACTTC. The chain uses TRBV5-1 and TRBJ2-4; TRBD1 matches at 7 bases. Germline V gene sequence: CDR1 SGHRS, CDR2 YFSETQ. J lost 5 bases, V lost 7 bases, and 6 bases had no gene match. This CDR3 comprises 13 residues.

The chain has TRBV11-2 and TRBJ1-2; D gene ambiguous. V was cut by 3 bases and J by 4 bases, with 15 bases left in between. The CDR3 covers 15 residues. CDR1 and CDR2 (germline): SGHAT, FQNNGV. DNA for the CDR3: TGTGCCAGCAGCTTGACATCGTCTCGGGGCTATGGCTACACCTTC. Encoded protein: CASSLTSSRGYGYTF.

This rearrangement joins TRBV27 to TRBJ1-5; 8 nucleotides agree with TRBD1. This CDR3 contains 15 residues. The junction had 6 bases not matched to a gene; V was cut back by 2 bases and J by 6 bases. Germline V CDR1 and CDR2: MNHEY, SMNVEV (reference sequence). Here the CDR3 reads CASSLTGGAGQPQHF. CDR3 DNA: TGTGCCAGCAGTTTAACAGGGGGGGCAGGTCAGCCCCAGCATTTT.

V and J are TRBV11-2 and TRBJ2-2, with D perhaps TRBD1 (6 bases). V was shortened by 0 bases and J by 3 bases, with 8 bases between the two germline ends. In germline, CDR1 is SGHAT, CDR2 FQNNGV. CDR3 length: 15 residues. This chain's CDR3 is CASSLDNRDTGELFF. CDR3 nucleotide sequence: TGTGCCAGCAGCTTAGATAACAGGGACACCGGGGAGCTGTTTTTT.

This rearrangement joins TRBV7-2 to TRBJ1-6; TRBD1 is a possible D gene (6 bases). V lost 5 bases and J 6 bases, leaving 14 bases between the germline ends. The CDR3 contains 15 residues. CDR1 SGHTA and CDR2 FQGNSA come from the germline V gene. The CDR3 DNA sequence: TGTGCCAGCAGCACGCCGACAGGCGGTAATTCACCCCTCCACTTT. This gives the protein CASSTPTGGNSPLHF.